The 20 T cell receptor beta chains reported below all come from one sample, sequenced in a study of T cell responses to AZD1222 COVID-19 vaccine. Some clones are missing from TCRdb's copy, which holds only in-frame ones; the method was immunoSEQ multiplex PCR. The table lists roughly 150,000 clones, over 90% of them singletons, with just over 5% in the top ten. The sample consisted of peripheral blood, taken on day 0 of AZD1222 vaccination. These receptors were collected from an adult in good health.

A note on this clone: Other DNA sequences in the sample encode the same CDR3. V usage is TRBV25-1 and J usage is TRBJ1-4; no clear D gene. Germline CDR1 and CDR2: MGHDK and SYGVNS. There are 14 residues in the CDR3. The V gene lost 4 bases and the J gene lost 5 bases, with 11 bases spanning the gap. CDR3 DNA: TGTGCCAGCAGTGGCGGAGGAGGAAATGAAAAACTGTTTTTT. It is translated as CASSGGGGNEKLFF.

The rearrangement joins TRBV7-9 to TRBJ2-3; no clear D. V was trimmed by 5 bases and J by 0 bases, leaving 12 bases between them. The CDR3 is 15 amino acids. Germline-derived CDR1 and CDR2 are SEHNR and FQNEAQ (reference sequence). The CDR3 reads CASSPFLSSTDTQYF. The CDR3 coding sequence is TGTGCCAGCAGCCCGTTCCTCTCTAGCACAGATACGCAGTATTTT. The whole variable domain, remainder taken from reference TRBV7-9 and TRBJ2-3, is DTGVSQNPRHKITKRGQNVTFRCDPISEHNRLYWYRQTLGQGPEFLTYFQNEAQLEKSRLLSDRFSAERPKGSFSTLEIQRTEQGDSAMYLCASSPFLSSTDTQYFGPGTRLTVL.

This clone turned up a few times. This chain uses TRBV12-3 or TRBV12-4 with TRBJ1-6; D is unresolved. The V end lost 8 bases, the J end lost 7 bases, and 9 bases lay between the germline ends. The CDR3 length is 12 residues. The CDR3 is CASVGENSPLHF. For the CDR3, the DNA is TGTGCCAGCGTCGGTGAGAATTCACCCCTCCACTTT.

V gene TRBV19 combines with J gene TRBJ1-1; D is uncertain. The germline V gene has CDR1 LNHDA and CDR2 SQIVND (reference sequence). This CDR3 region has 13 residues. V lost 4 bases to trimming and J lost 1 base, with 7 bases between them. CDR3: CASSRVWNTEAFF. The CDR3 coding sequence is TGTGCCAGTAGTAGGGTATGGAACACTGAAGCTTTCTTT.

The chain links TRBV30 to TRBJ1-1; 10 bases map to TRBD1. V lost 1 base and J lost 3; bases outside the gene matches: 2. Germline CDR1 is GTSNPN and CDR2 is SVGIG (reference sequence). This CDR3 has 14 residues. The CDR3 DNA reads TGTGCCTGGAGTGGACAGGGGGCGTACACTGAAGCTTTCTTT. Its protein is CAWSGQGAYTEAFF. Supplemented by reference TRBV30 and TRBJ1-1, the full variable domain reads SQTIHQWPATLVQPVGSPLSLECTVEGTSNPNLYWYRQAAGRGLQLLFYSVGIGQISSEVPQNLSASRPQDRQFILSSKKLLLSDSGFYLCAWSGQGAYTEAFFGQGTRLTVV.

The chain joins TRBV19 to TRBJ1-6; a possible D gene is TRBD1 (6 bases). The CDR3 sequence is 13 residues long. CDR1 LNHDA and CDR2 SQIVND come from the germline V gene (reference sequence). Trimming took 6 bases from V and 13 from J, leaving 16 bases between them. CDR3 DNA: TGTGCCAGTAGCCAGGGGCCCCTGGACCCCCTCCACTTT. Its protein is CASSQGPLDPLHF.

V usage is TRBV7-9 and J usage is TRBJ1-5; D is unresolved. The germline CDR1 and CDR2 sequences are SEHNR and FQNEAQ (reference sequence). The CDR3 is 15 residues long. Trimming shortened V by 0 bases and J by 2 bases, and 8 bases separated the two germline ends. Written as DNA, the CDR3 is TGTGCCAGCAGCTTAGCGCTGGGAGGCAATCAGCCCCAGCATTTT. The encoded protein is CASSLALGGNQPQHF. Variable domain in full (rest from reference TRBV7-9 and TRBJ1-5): DTGVSQNPRHKITKRGQNVTFRCDPISEHNRLYWYRQTLGQGPEFLTYFQNEAQLEKSRLLSDRFSAERPKGSFSTLEIQRTEQGDSAMYLCASSLALGGNQPQHFGDGTRLSIL.

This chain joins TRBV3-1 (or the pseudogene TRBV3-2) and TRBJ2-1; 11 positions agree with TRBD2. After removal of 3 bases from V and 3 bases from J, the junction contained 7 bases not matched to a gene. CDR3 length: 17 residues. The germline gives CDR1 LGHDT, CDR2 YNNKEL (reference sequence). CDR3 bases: TGTGCCAGCAGCCATGTGGGACTAGCGGTACACTACAATGAGCAGTTCTTC. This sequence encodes CASSHVGLAVHYNEQFF.

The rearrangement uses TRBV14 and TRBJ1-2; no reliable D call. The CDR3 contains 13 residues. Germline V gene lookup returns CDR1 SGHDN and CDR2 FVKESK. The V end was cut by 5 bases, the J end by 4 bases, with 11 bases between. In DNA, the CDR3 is TGTGCCAGCAGCGTCGGAAGGATCTATGGCTACACCTTC. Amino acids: CASSVGRIYGYTF.

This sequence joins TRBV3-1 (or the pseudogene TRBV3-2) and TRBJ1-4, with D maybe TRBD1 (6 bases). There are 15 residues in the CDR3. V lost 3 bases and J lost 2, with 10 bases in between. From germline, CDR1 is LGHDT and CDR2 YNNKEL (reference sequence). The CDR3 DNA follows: TGTGCCAGCAGCCAGGGGACACACACTAATGAAAAACTGTTTTTT. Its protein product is CASSQGTHTNEKLFF.

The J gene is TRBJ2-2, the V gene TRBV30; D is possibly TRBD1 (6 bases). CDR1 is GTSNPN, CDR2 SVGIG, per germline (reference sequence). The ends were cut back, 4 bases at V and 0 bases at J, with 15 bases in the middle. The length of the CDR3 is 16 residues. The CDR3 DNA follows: TGTGCCTGGACTAACCCGGGACAAACGAACACCGGGGAGCTGTTTTTT. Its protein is CAWTNPGQTNTGELFF.

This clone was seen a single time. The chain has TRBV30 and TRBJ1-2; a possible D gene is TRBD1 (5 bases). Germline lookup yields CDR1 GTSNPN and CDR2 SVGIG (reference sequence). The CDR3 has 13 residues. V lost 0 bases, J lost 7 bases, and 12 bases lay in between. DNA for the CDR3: TGTGCCTGGAGTGTCGACCCAGGGCGTGGCTACACCTTC. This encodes CAWSVDPGRGYTF. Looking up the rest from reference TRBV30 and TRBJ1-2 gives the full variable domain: SQTIHQWPATLVQPVGSPLSLECTVEGTSNPNLYWYRQAAGRGLQLLFYSVGIGQISSEVPQNLSASRPQDRQFILSSKKLLLSDSGFYLCAWSVDPGRGYTFGSGTRLTVV.

The CDR3 region has the DNA TGTGCCAGCAGTGAATATATGGGAAGATCTGGAAACACCATATATTTT. Encoded protein: CASSEYMGRSGNTIYF. The rearrangement links TRBV25-1 to TRBJ1-3; D ambiguous. The CDR3 runs 16 residues. V lost 0 bases to trimming and J lost 1 base, with 10 bases between them. Germline V gives CDR1 MGHDK, CDR2 SYGVNS.

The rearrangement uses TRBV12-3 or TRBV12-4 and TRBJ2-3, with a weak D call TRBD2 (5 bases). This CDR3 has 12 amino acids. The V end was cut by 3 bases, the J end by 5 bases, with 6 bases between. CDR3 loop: CASSFEGDTQYF. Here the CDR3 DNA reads TGTGCCAGCAGTTTTGAGGGAGATACGCAGTATTTT.

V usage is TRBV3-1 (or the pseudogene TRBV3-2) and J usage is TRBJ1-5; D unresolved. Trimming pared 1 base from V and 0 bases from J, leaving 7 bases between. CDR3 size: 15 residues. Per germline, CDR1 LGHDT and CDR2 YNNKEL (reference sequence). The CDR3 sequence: CASSQGRRSNQPQHF. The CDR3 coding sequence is TGTGCCAGCAGCCAAGGAAGGCGTAGCAATCAGCCCCAGCATTTT.

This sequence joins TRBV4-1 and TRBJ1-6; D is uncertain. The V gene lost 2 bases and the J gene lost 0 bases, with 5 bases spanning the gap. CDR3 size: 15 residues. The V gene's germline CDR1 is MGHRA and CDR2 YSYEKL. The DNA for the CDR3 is TGCGCCAGCAGCCAACTGAACTCCTATAATTCACCCCTCCACTTT. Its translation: CASSQLNSYNSPLHF.

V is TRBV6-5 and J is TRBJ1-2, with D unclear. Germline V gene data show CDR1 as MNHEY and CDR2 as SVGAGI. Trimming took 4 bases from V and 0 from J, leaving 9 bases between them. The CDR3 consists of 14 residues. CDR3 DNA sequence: TGTGCCAGCAGTTCCCGGGAAGCTAACTATGGCTACACCTTC. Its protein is CASSSREANYGYTF.

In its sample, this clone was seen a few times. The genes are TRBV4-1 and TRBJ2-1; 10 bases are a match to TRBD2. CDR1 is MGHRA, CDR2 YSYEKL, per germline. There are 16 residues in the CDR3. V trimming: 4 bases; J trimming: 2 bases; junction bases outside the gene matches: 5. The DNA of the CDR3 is TGCGCCAGCAGCCCTGGTCTAGCGGGAGCCTACAATGAGCAGTTCTTC. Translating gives CASSPGLAGAYNEQFF.

In DNA form, the CDR3 reads TGTGCCATCAGTGGAGGTAACGAAGAGACCCAGTACTTC. It encodes CAISGGNEETQYF. This rearrangement joins TRBV10-3 to TRBJ2-5; no clear D. CDR3 size: 13 residues. The germline V and J ends were trimmed by 4 bases and 3 bases, with 9 bases remaining between them. Germline V gives CDR1 ENHRY, CDR2 SYGVKD.

This CDR3 is CASSQEPLGWFHEQYF. CDR3 coding DNA: TGTGCCAGCAGCCAAGAACCCCTGGGGTGGTTCCACGAGCAGTACTTC. The V gene is TRBV4-2, the J gene TRBJ2-7; D not resolved. Germline loops: CDR1 LGHNA, CDR2 YNFKEQ. The CDR3 is 16 residues long. Trimming stripped 0 bases from V and 5 bases from J, with 17 bases between.